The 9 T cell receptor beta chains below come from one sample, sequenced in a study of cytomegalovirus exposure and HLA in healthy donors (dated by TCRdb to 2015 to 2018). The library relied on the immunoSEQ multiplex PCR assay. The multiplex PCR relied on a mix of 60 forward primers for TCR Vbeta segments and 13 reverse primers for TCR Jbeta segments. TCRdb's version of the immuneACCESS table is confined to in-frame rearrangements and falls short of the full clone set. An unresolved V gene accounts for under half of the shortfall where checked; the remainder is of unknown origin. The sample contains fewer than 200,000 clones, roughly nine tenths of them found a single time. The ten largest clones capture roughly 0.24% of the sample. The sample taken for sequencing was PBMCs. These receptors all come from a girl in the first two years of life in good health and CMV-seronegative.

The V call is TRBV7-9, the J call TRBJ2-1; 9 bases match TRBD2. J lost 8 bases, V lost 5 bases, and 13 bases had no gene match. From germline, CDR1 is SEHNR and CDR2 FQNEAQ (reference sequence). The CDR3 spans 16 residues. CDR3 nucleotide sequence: TGTGCCAGCAGCCCGGCTTGGGGCGGGGGGGCGTATGAGCAGTTCTTC. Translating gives CASSPAWGGGAYEQFF.

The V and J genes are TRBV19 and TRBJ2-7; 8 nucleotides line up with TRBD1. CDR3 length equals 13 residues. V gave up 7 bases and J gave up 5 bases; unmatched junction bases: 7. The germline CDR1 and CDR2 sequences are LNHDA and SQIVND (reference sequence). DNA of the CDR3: TGTGCCAGTACTTCGACAGGGGCCCACGAGCAGTACTTC. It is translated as CASTSTGAHEQYF.

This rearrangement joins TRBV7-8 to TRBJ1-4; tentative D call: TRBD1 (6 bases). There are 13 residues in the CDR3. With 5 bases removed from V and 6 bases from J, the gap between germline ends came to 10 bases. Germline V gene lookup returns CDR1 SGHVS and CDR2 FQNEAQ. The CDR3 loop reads CASSIHRDEKLFF. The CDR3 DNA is TGTGCCAGCAGCATCCACAGGGATGAAAAACTGTTTTTT.

CDR3 in DNA: TGTGCCAGCAGTTACTCGAACTCAGATACGCAGTATTTT. It specifies CASSYSNSDTQYF. The V gene is TRBV6-5, the J gene TRBJ2-3; D gene unclear. Trimming removed 0 bases at V and 4 bases at J, with 5 bases between. The CDR3 sequence is 13 residues long. Germline V lookup: CDR1 MNHEY, CDR2 SVGAGI.

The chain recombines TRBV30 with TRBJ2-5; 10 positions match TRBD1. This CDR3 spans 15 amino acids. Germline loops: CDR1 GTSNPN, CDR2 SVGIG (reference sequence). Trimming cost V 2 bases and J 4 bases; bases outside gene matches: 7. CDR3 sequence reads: CAWSRGQGHGETQYF. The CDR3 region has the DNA TGTGCCTGGAGTAGGGGACAGGGGCACGGAGAGACCCAGTACTTC.

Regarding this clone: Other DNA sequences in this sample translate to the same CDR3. The CDR3: CASSPPGRDEQYF. CDR3 DNA: TGTGCCAGCTCACCCCCGGGGAGGGACGAGCAGTACTTC. The chain has TRBV18 and TRBJ2-7; TRBD2 aligns across 7 bases. Germline CDR1 KGHSH, CDR2 LQKENI. CDR3 length: 13 residues. Germline trimming cut 3 bases from V and 5 bases from J; bases unmatched to any gene: 4. Full variable domain (missing parts from reference TRBV18 and TRBJ2-7): NAGVMQNPRHLVRRRGQEARLRCSPMKGHSHVYWYRQLPEEGLKFMVYLQKENIIDESGMPKERFSAEFPKEGPSILRIQQVVRGDSAAYFCASSPPGRDEQYFGPGTRLTVT.

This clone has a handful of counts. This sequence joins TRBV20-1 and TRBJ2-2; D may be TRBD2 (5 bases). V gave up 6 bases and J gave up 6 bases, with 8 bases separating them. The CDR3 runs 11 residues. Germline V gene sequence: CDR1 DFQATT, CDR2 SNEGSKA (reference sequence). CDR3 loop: CSAPRAGELFF. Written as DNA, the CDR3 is TGCAGTGCCCCGAGGGCCGGGGAGCTGTTTTTT.

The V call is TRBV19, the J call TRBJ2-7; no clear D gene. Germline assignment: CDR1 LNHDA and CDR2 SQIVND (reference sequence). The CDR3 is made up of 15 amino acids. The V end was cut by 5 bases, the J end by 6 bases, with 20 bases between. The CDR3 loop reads CASSSGWFGSSEQYF. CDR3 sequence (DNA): TGTGCCAGTAGTTCAGGCTGGTTCGGATCCAGCGAGCAGTACTTC.

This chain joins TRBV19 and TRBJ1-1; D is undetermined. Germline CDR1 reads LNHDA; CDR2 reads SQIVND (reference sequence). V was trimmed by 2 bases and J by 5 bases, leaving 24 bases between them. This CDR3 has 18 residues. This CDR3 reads CASSIRRERDILGTEAFF. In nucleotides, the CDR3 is TGTGCCAGTAGTATAAGGAGGGAACGGGATATATTGGGGACTGAAGCTTTCTTT.